The 27 T cell receptor beta chains listed next were all sequenced from one sample in a study of neurological immune-mediated disorders. TCRdb re-called the 5' RACE reads through MiXCR, storing one row per CDR3 protein. The sample records under 90,000 distinct CDR3 sequences, around 9.9% being singletons. The sample comprised PBMCs. The receptor set was obtained from a man in his forties or fifties in good health.

This clonotype has ten or more counts. The chain carries TRBV7-2 and TRBJ2-2, with D unresolved. This CDR3 is built from 15 residues. Germline CDR1 is SGHTA and CDR2 is FQGNSA. The V end lost 1 base, the J end lost 0 bases, and 6 bases lay between the germline ends. The CDR3 spells CASSLGSANTGELFF. CDR3 in DNA: TGTGCCAGCAGCTTAGGAAGCGCGAACACCGGGGAGCTGTTTTTT.

This clonotype was observed many times. Written as DNA, the CDR3 is TGTGCCAGCAGCCCTAAAGGGACAGTTAGCAATCAGCCCCAGCATTTT. It yields the protein CASSPKGTVSNQPQHF. V and J are TRBV12-3 or TRBV12-4 and TRBJ1-5; 7 positions match TRBD1. J was trimmed by 0 bases and V by 6 bases; bases with no gene match: 8. This CDR3 has 16 residues.

Ten or more counts support this clonotype. V and J are TRBV7-6 and TRBJ2-5; D is unclear. V lost 1 base to trimming and J lost 2 bases, with 11 bases between them. Germline CDR1 and CDR2: SGHVS and FNYEAQ. The CDR3 has 15 residues. In nucleotides, the CDR3 is TGTGCCAGCAGCTTAGGGGCCACCGTACAAGAGACCCAGTACTTC. Translating gives CASSLGATVQETQYF.

A few counts support this clonotype. This chain uses TRBV20-1 with TRBJ2-7, with D maybe TRBD2 (6 bases). Germline V gene lookup returns CDR1 DFQATT and CDR2 SNEGSKA (reference sequence). The ends were cut back, 6 bases at V and 6 bases at J, with 18 bases in the middle. The CDR3 runs to 13 residues. CDR3 coding DNA: TGCAGTGCGGCGAGGGGAGGCCCCTCCGAGCAGTACTTC. It is translated as CSAARGGPSEQYF.

This clonotype was observed at least ten times. V and J are TRBV10-3 and TRBJ2-1; the D is unclear. V was pared by 3 bases and J by 0 bases, with 15 bases between. This CDR3 region has 17 residues. Germline V lookup: CDR1 ENHRY, CDR2 SYGVKD. The CDR3 protein is CAISEPGDTSSYNEQFF. The CDR3 DNA reads as TGTGCCATCAGTGAACCAGGTGACACCAGCTCCTACAATGAGCAGTTCTTC.

The sample holds many counts of this clonotype. J is TRBJ2-1 and V is TRBV9, with D maybe TRBD2 (6 bases). The CDR3 is made up of 14 amino acids. Trimming took 1 base from V and 6 from J, leaving 11 bases between them. The germline V gene encodes CDR1 SGDLS and CDR2 YYNGEE. The CDR3 loop is CASSVREISNEQFF. For the CDR3, the DNA is TGTGCCAGCAGCGTACGGGAGATTTCCAATGAGCAGTTCTTC.

This chain connects TRBV11-2 to TRBJ2-3; 7 nucleotides align to TRBD2. The V gene end was trimmed by 3 bases and the J gene end by 2 bases; junction bases not matched to a gene: 8. Germline assignment: CDR1 SGHAT and CDR2 FQNNGV. CDR3 size: 16 residues. The CDR3 DNA follows: TGTGCCAGCAGCTTTCGAGGAGCGGGACCCACAGATACGCAGTATTTT. This codes for CASSFRGAGPTDTQYF.

This clonotype was recorded many times. This sequence joins TRBV7-9 and TRBJ2-2; D might be TRBD1 or TRBD2, each matching 5 bases. Per the germline V gene, CDR1 is SEHNR and CDR2 is FQNEAQ (reference sequence). The CDR3 has 16 amino acids. The germline V and J ends were trimmed by 5 bases and 6 bases, with 19 bases remaining between them. The CDR3 here is CASSQPSFWGSGELFF. The CDR3 nucleotides are TGTGCCAGCAGCCAACCCTCTTTTTGGGGGTCCGGGGAGCTGTTTTTT.

This clonotype showed up many times. DNA of the CDR3: TGTGCCAGCAGCTGGGCTGGTTACGAGCAGTACTTC. Translated: CASSWAGYEQYF. This rearrangement joins TRBV7-2 to TRBJ2-7; D gene uncertain. The CDR3 has 12 residues. Trimming took off 4 bases at V and 4 bases at J, with 8 bases between the two ends. The germline CDR1 and CDR2 sequences are SGHTA and FQGNSA.

This clonotype was seen ten or more times. The V and J genes are TRBV5-1 and TRBJ1-6; no firm D call. The germline V and J ends were trimmed by 3 bases and 6 bases, with 13 bases remaining between them. The germline V gene has CDR1 SGHRS and CDR2 YFSETQ. CDR3 size: 15 residues. The CDR3 here is CASSYTGSLNSPLHF. The CDR3 bases are TGCGCCAGCAGCTACACCGGGTCCCTTAATTCACCCCTCCACTTT.

In this sample, this clonotype turned up many times. The chain combines TRBV20-1 with TRBJ1-1; possibly TRBD1 for D (5 bases). The V end lost 4 bases, the J end lost 3 bases, and 9 bases lay between the germline ends. The CDR3 has 12 residues. Germline lookup yields CDR1 DFQATT and CDR2 SNEGSKA (reference sequence). CDR3 sequence: CSATGFDTEAFF. The CDR3 DNA reads as TGCAGTGCTACAGGGTTTGACACTGAAGCTTTCTTT.

This clonotype was observed many times. The chain is built from TRBV7-2 and TRBJ2-1; 7 bases align to TRBD2. Germline trimming cut 7 bases from V and 0 bases from J; bases unmatched to any gene: 6. Germline-derived CDR1 and CDR2 are SGHTA and FQGNSA. The CDR3 is 15 residues long. Written as DNA, the CDR3 is TGTGCCAGCACTTCCGGGAGGAGCTCCTACAATGAGCAGTTCTTC. The encoded protein is CASTSGRSSYNEQFF.

This clonotype appeared many times. V gene TRBV27 combines with J gene TRBJ2-7; tentatively, D is TRBD1 (6 bases). The germline V gene has CDR1 MNHEY and CDR2 SMNVEV (reference sequence). The CDR3 contains 13 residues. Trimming took off 2 bases at V and 3 bases at J, with 8 bases between the two ends. The CDR3 DNA is TGTGCCAGCAGTTTACAGGGGCGCTACGAGCAGTACTTC. This sequence encodes CASSLQGRYEQYF.

To note about this clonotype: A much bigger clone sits one base away, suggesting this may be a read error. This rearrangement joins TRBV5-6 to TRBJ2-5; D perhaps matches TRBD1 (6 bases). The CDR3 has 16 amino acids. Trimming shortened V by 7 bases and J by 2 bases, and 21 bases separated the two germline ends. Germline V gene data show CDR1 as SGHDT and CDR2 as YYEEEE. In nucleotides, the CDR3 is TGTGCCAGCTGCTCTTTCGGACCAGGGGTACAAGAGACCCAGTACTTC. It specifies CASCSFGPGVQETQYF.

This clonotype was seen many times. The chain combines TRBV5-1 with TRBJ2-1; D remains unclear. Per germline, CDR1 SGHRS and CDR2 YFSETQ. CDR3 length: 15 amino acids. The germline V and J ends were trimmed by 4 bases and 6 bases, with 17 bases remaining between them. CDR3 sequence (DNA): TGCGCCAGCAGCAGCTCCAATCTCTGGAGCAATGAGCAGTTCTTC. Its protein is CASSSSNLWSNEQFF. Filled out from reference TRBV5-1 and TRBJ2-1, the complete variable domain reads KAGVTQTPRYLIKTRGQQVTLSCSPISGHRSVSWYQQTPGQGLQFLFEYFSETQRNKGNFPGRFSGRQFSNSRSEMNVSTLELGDSALYLCASSSSNLWSNEQFFGPGTRLTVL.

This clonotype was counted only a few times. A read error is possible here, since a much larger clone lies one base away. The rearrangement uses TRBV5-4 and TRBJ2-3, with 8 positions matching TRBD1. J lost 5 bases, V lost 1 base, and 3 bases had no gene match. CDR1 SGHNT and CDR2 YYREEE come from the germline V gene (reference sequence). The CDR3 consists of 14 residues. CDR3 residues: CASSLNRGKDTQYF. Written as DNA, the CDR3 is TGTGCCAGCAGCTTGAACAGGGGGAAAGATACGCAGTATTTT.

The sample holds many counts of this clonotype. CDR3 nucleotide sequence: TGTGCCAGCAGCTTGCTGGGGACTAGCGGCGCCGCGAACACCGGGGAGCTGTTTTTT. It specifies CASSLLGTSGAANTGELFF. This chain uses TRBV5-5 with TRBJ2-2; 11 bases line up with TRBD2. Trimming took 1 base from V and 0 from J; bases not matched to a gene: 8. CDR1 is SGHKS, CDR2 YYEKEE, per germline (reference sequence). The CDR3 sequence is 19 residues long.

Ten or more counts support this clonotype. V and J are TRBV7-9 and TRBJ2-3; D is possibly TRBD2 (5 bases). Looked up from germline, CDR1 is SEHNR and CDR2 is FQNEAQ (reference sequence). Trimming shortened V by 2 bases and J by 3 bases, and 12 bases separated the two germline ends. This CDR3 contains 15 residues. CDR3 nucleotides: TGTGCCAGCAGCTTAAACCGGGGAAGAACAGATACGCAGTATTTT. It translates to CASSLNRGRTDTQYF.

This clonotype was recorded many times. The genes are TRBV15 and TRBJ1-4, with D maybe TRBD1 (6 bases). The CDR3 is made up of 15 amino acids. Trimming stripped 4 bases from V and 9 bases from J, with 18 bases between. Germline V lookup: CDR1 LNHNV, CDR2 YYDKDF (reference sequence). This CDR3 is CATSTRDNGLKKLFF. As DNA, the CDR3 is TGTGCCACCAGCACCCGGGACAATGGCCTGAAAAAACTGTTTTTT.

This clonotype was seen repeatedly, ten times or more. The chain recombines TRBV12-3 or TRBV12-4 with TRBJ2-4; D possibly corresponds to TRBD2 (6 bases). Between the trimmed V and J ends, which lost 0 bases and 4 bases, there was a span of 10 bases. This CDR3 comprises 15 residues. The CDR3 loop reads CASSLAGGGKNIQYF. The CDR3 nucleotides are TGTGCCAGCAGTTTAGCGGGTGGGGGGAAAAACATTCAGTACTTC.

The CDR3 sequence is CASSPTGTGGNYGYTF. In DNA form, the CDR3 reads TGTGCCAGCTCACCAACCGGGACAGGGGGCAACTATGGCTACACCTTC. V gene TRBV18 combines with J gene TRBJ1-2, with 12 positions matching TRBD1. With V trimmed by 2 bases and J by 2 bases, 3 bases remained unmatched. Germline-derived CDR1 and CDR2 are KGHSH and LQKENI. CDR3 length: 16 residues.

Remarks on this clonotype: A much bigger clone sits one base away, suggesting this may be a read error. The chain recombines TRBV7-2 with TRBJ2-7, with D tentatively TRBD1 (6 bases). The CDR3 contains 16 residues. CDR1 SGHTA and CDR2 FQGNSA come from the germline V gene. V was shortened by 0 bases and J by 3 bases, with 15 bases between the two germline ends. The DNA of the CDR3 is TGTGCCAGCAGCTTAGCCGGGACATGGGGCATCTACGAGCAGTACTTC. Encoded protein: CASSLAGTWGIYEQYF.

This clonotype came up many times. This chain uses TRBV29-1 with TRBJ2-7; TRBD2 is a possible D gene (5 bases). Germline assignment: CDR1 SQVTM and CDR2 ANQGSEA. V was clipped by 1 base and J by 7 bases, with 11 bases between them. The CDR3 loop spans 12 amino acids. The CDR3 nucleotides read TGCAGCGTTGAAGTTGGAAGGAGGGAGCAGTACTTC. This encodes CSVEVGRREQYF.

This clonotype appeared many times. The J gene is TRBJ2-7, the V gene TRBV18; 11 bases line up with TRBD1. This CDR3 is 15 amino acids long. The trim removed 6 bases at V and 0 bases at J, leaving 4 bases unmatched. Germline V gives CDR1 KGHSH, CDR2 LQKENI. The CDR3 sequence is CASSRGTGGSYEQYF. The CDR3 DNA follows: TGTGCCAGCTCGCGAGGGACAGGGGGCTCCTACGAGCAGTACTTC.

This clonotype was recorded at least ten times. The chain joins TRBV7-2 to TRBJ1-1, with TRBD1 matching over 9 bases. Germline V lookup: CDR1 SGHTA, CDR2 FQGNSA. The CDR3 runs to 15 residues. V lost 1 base and J lost 7; bases outside the gene matches: 7. CDR3 sequence: CASSLDVTGGREAFF. The CDR3 DNA is TGTGCCAGCAGCTTAGATGTAACAGGGGGCCGTGAAGCTTTCTTT.

The sample holds many counts of this clonotype. The V call is TRBV12-3 or TRBV12-4, the J call TRBJ2-5, with 9 bases that match TRBD2. Trimming at V came to 6 bases and at J to 5 bases, leaving 10 bases not matched to a gene. The CDR3 loop spans 15 amino acids. The CDR3 nucleotides are TGTGCCAGCAGCCGCCTAGCGGGGAACTTGGAGACCCAGTACTTC. Translated, it gives CASSRLAGNLETQYF.

This clonotype was counted many times. The CDR3 loop reads CASSDRAGLNEQYF. CDR3 DNA sequence: TGTGCCAGCAGCGACCGTGCGGGCCTCAACGAGCAGTACTTC. J is TRBJ2-7 and V is TRBV7-2; tentative D call: TRBD2 (5 bases). V was clipped by 5 bases and J by 5 bases, with 16 bases between them. CDR1 is SGHTA and CDR2 is FQGNSA in the germline V gene. The CDR3 covers 14 residues.